This entry features one TCR beta chain sequence. The CDR3 has 13 residues. CDR1 and CDR2 from the germline V gene are WNHNN and SYGVQD (reference sequence). Trimming removed 6 bases from V and 4 bases from J, with 13 bases in between. This record belongs to a study of molecular identifiers for immune sequencing clone quantification. TCRdb used MiXCR to reprocess the PCR reads, holding one entry per CDR3 protein. Of about 54,000 distinct CDR3 sequences listed, approximately 25% were seen once; the top ten hold over 1.5%. The TCR originated in a human donor in good health. Some libraries in this study had Jurkat cell RNA spiked in. The chain employs TRBV10-1 and TRBJ2-7; D gene uncertain. The sequenced sample was naive CD8+ T cells from blood, with Jurkat cell RNA spiked in. Subset described: FACS-sorted CD8+CD4-CCR7+CD45RA+ naive T cells. CDR3 in amino acids: CASSNVLEYEQYF. CDR3 sequence (DNA): TGCGCCAGCAGCAATGTGCTAGAATACGAGCAGTACTTC.